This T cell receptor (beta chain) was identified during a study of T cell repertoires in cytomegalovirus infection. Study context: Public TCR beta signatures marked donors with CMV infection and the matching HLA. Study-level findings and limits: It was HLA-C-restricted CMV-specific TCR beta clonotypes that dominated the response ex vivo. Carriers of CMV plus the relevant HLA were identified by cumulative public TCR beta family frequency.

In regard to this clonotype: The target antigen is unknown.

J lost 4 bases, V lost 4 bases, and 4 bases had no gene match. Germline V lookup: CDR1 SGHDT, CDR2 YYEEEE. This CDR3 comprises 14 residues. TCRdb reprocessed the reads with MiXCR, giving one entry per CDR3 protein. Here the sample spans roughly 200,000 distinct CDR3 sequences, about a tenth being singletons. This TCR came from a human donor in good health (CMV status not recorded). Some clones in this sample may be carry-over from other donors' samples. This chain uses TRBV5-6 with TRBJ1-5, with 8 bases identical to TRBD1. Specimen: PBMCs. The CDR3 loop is CASSLRDRNQPQHF. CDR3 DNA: TGTGCCAGCAGCCTCCGGGACAGGAATCAGCCCCAGCATTTT.